This is a list of T cell receptor beta chains from one sample in a study of metastatic and nonmetastatic thyroid tumors. MiXCR was used by TCRdb to re-call the PCR reads. The sample has about 82,000 clones, under 15% seen once; the top ten hold roughly 10%. What was sequenced was tumor tissue. These receptors all come from a female donor with papillary thyroid cancer or a benign thyroid nodule (not recorded which). Some clones in this sample may be carry-over from other donors' samples. Each CDR3 is given with its conserved first and last residue. Fields, in order: clone size, V gene, D gene, J gene, CDR3 protein, CDR3 DNA. D genes are given only for firm matches. Clone size is given for some rows only: seen once, a few or many times, or a class if the clone is expanded.

>-|TRBV6-1|TRBD2|TRBJ2-7
CASSPTAGGSYEQYF
TGTGCCAGCAGTCCGACGGCGGGAGGGTCCTACGAGCAGTACTTC
>many|TRBV5-1|-|TRBJ2-2
CASSWRDKNTGELFF
TGCGCCAGCAGCTGGCGGGACAAAAACACCGGGGAGCTGTTTTTT
>many|TRBV9|TRBD2|TRBJ2-1
CASSVGTSGNEQFF
TGTGCCAGCAGCGTGGGGACTAGCGGGAATGAGCAGTTCTTC
>many|TRBV5-5|-|TRBJ2-4
CASSRMQLSIAKNIQYF
TGTGCCAGCAGCCGGATGCAGCTTAGTATAGCCAAAAACATTCAGTACTTC
>many|TRBV19|TRBD1|TRBJ1-6
CASSPTGGGGSPLHF
TGTGCCAGTAGTCCTACAGGGGGCGGCGGTTCACCCCTCCACTTT
>many|TRBV16|-|TRBJ2-7
CASSPSGAYSYEQYF
TGTGCCAGCAGCCCCTCAGGGGCGTACTCCTACGAGCAGTACTTC
>many|TRBV29-1|-|TRBJ1-1
CSVTGAGSKSTEAFF
TGCAGCGTAACGGGGGCTGGCAGCAAGTCCACTGAAGCTTTCTTT
>many|TRBV19|-|TRBJ2-2
CASSRDVTGELFF
TGTGCCAGTAGTCGGGACGTCACCGGGGAGCTGTTTTTT
>many|TRBV2|-|TRBJ2-1
CASRHRQDNEQFF
TGTGCCAGCAGACATAGACAGGACAATGAGCAGTTCTTC
>-|TRBV12-3/TRBV12-4|-|TRBJ1-6
CASSTGGRLGGSPLHF
TGTGCCAGCAGTACCGGAGGGAGATTGGGGGGGTCACCCCTCCACTTT
>-|TRBV6-5|TRBD1|TRBJ1-5
CASRTGVSHPQHF
TGTGCCAGCAGGACAGGGGTCAGTCATCCCCAGCATTTT
>-|TRBV20-1|TRBD1|TRBJ2-7
CSAGTATGSYEQYF
TGCAGTGCTGGGACCGCGACAGGGTCCTACGAGCAGTACTTC
>many|TRBV11-2|-|TRBJ2-5
CASSLGLAEGGTQYF
TGTGCCAGCAGCTTAGGGCTAGCGGAGGGGGGGACCCAGTACTTC